This TCR beta chain was sequenced during a study of cytomegalovirus exposure and HLA in healthy donors (dated 2017 in TCRdb). Some background on the complete study: An earlier analysis of roughly 630 of the donors reported 250 to 300 Gb of sequence data and some 100 million unique TCR beta sequences from some 180 million T cells. On average, over 200,000 unique TCR beta nucleotide sequences were sequenced per donor among a few hundred genotyped donors of the cohort, with 15% to 20% of those sequences being non-productive. A few DR-DQ haplotypes were handled as single units for association and clustering because linkage in the cohort was strong. Typing coverage differed by locus: A, B, C, DRB1 and DQB1 were typed in about 629-640 donors, DQA1 in 500 to 550, DPA1 in approximately 610, and DPB1 in just under 480. Donor age, sex, ethnicity and CMV serostatus were compiled alongside the repertoire data. HLA typing covered class I and class II loci at four-digit resolution. To study patterns of TCR occurrence, a later analysis re-analyzed previously published TCR beta repertoires from around 660 donors and added high-resolution HLA genotyping. Rather than drawing on any new phenotypic data, the later analysis identified candidate immune exposures from TCR beta sequences and the way those sequences occurred across donors. A separate validation cohort of approximately 120 different subjects was used in addition to the approximately 670-subject first cohort. High-throughput TCR immunosequencing, statistical association of individual TCRs with disease status, and machine learning were combined to predict cytomegalovirus infection status. The study aimed to test whether signatures of past pathogen exposure could be identified by cataloging public T cell receptors. An early release that covered about 600 HLA-typed donors contained about 290 gigabases of sequencing data and about 84 million unique TCR sequences. Of the roughly 410 genotyped donors, less than 90% were placed in the genetic ancestry cluster associated with self-reported Caucasian donors. An earlier analysis of about 600 of the donors used high-throughput TCR beta sequencing to judge whether each TCR beta V gene segment behaved as functional or pseudogenic. Every repertoire in the discovery cohort had been generated on one and the same sequencing platform. A later genetic analysis used genome-wide SNP genotypes for 398 of the 666 donors, treating that subset as a discovery cohort. The T cell repertoires of 700 or so subjects were profiled by immunosequencing and related to cytomegalovirus serostatus. What the study reported, not specific to this receptor: According to the authors, the approach could potentially be generalized to other disease states and immunological phenotypes. The cohort was sequenced for TCR beta chains only, and without alpha or paired-chain data the features that could be detected were limited. In a later analysis, TCR association rates were found to vary across HLA loci, with the most associated TCRs seen for DRB1 alleles and the fewest for HLA-C alleles. Because the 87-base-pair reads could not distinguish some IMGT-functional V segments, including TRBV6-2 and TRBV6-3, those segments were excluded. According to a later analysis, most CMV-associated TCR beta chains appeared to be HLA-restricted, and the HLA associations seemed to be driven largely by CMV exposure. When HLA alleles, especially DR and DQ, strongly co-occurred, TCR associations were difficult to assign to individual alleles. In vitro tests confirmed that a few of the cytomegalovirus-associated TCR beta chains recognize cytomegalovirus antigens. A cluster of highly shared sequence variants was judged likely to represent a technical artifact of the sequencing pipeline. In a later analysis, some 18,000 TCR beta sequences were associated with specific HLA alleles at a false discovery rate of 0.05. A further reported finding was that TCR beta sequences accurately predicted the HLA-A and HLA-B alleles for most subjects in the first cohort. In both the original and validation cohorts, the classifier was reported to diagnose cytomegalovirus status with high specificity and sensitivity. Correlated functional status among segregating V segments might be attributable to linkage disequilibrium, but an unknown experimental factor could not be ruled out. An association between a missense DCLRE1C variant and V-gene and J-gene trimming of TCR beta chains was found in a later genetic analysis and replicated in an independent cohort. For the cohort, immune exposure information was limited to CMV serostatus. HLA typing was unavailable for some donors at each locus, so association tests used only the typed subset. A total of 150 to 200 TCR beta chains were listed by the study as associated with cytomegalovirus. The earlier analysis of almost 600 of the donors excluded roughly 17 rarely observed V segments, including chromosome 9 orphons, because counts were too low. Sequencing depth was assumed to be roughly uniform across donors in the presence/absence analyses, though that assumption may not hold. Compared with equally common non-associated chains, HLA-associated TCR beta chains in a later analysis were more clonally expanded and had lower generation probabilities. In an earlier analysis of approximately 600 of the donors, most TCR beta V segments were observed in productive rearrangements about 90% or about 30% of the time, broadly matching IMGT annotations. While some public TCRs were present in many individuals, most TCR sequences turned up only very rarely across donors. A later analysis reported that several top co-occurrence clusters appeared linked to parvovirus B19, influenza, CMV and Epstein-Barr virus. A later genetic analysis reported fewer N-insertions in productive TCRs among donors in an Asian-associated ancestry cluster than the roughly 650-donor mean.

A remark on this clone: Its antigen remains undetermined. No clone much larger than this one lies a single base away; base qualities are absent.

From a lookup of the germline V gene, CDR1 and CDR2 are SGHNT and YENEEA. V loses 1 base of germline sequence and J loses 1 base, and the interval between the two ends is 4 bases. Spanning cysteine to phenylalanine, the CDR3 consists of 13 amino acids. Solely the CDR3 DNA is kept, with 39 bases framed from the first base. The cohort was made up of 666 healthy bone marrow donors. At the time of sampling, all cohort members were nominally healthy, though unrecorded immune exposures were likely present. The donor tested CMV seronegative, placing the donor among the 350 or so seronegative members of the cohort. Each donor provided a peripheral blood sample, and peripheral blood mononuclear cells were used for TCR beta sequencing. Genomic DNA was extracted from the blood cell samples with the Qiagen DNeasy Blood Extraction Kit. Libraries came from the immunoSEQ multiplex PCR assay. A mixture of 60 forward primers for TCR Vbeta segments and 13 reverse primers for TCR Jbeta segments was used in the multiplex PCR. The CDR3 region of rearranged TCR beta genes was amplified from genomic DNA by a multiplex PCR assay. The Illumina HiSeq System was used to sequence the amplified TCR beta libraries as 87-base-pair reads. Concerning the study's data processing: In a later analysis, tens of millions of unique TCR beta chains were counted across the roughly 670 repertoires, and approximately 11 million of these chains were shared by at least two donors. Raw reads were error-corrected and collapsed into unique sequences with a nearest-neighbor algorithm that merged closely related sequences to remove PCR and sequencing errors. CDR3 sequences were aligned to IMGT reference sequences to assign V, D and J gene segments. For a sequence to be retained, a match of at least six nucleotides to both a V gene segment and a J gene segment was required. Rearrangements were classified as productive when the CDR3 lacked stop codons and remained in frame with V and J, and all other rearrangements were classified as non-productive. Following IMGT convention, CDR3 was defined as the stretch from the second conserved V-encoded cysteine up to the conserved J-encoded phenylalanine. The earlier analysis of approximately 500 of the donors excluded sequences that lacked an unambiguous match to a single V gene segment. An earlier analysis of 500 to 600 of the donors classified V segments as functional when productive rearrangements were above 56.7% and as segregating when the standard deviation between donors was above 5%. A statistical classification framework was built to diagnose cytomegalovirus status from the catalog of TCR beta chain sequences. V and J gene assignment, in a later analysis, came from comparing TCR nucleotide sequences with IMGT/GENE-DB human TR gene sequences. Using the TCRdist pipeline, a later analysis assigned CDR3 sequences along with most-parsimonious VDJ recombination scenarios. In a later analysis, each TCR beta chain was defined by its CDR3 amino acid sequence together with its V-gene family, and reads without a unique V-gene family were excluded. To address suspected cross-contamination and a sequencing artifact, a later analysis removed several hundred highly shared, low-generation-probability nucleotide sequences. A later analysis calculated a clonal expansion index for each public chain from normalized within-repertoire ranks of inferred template counts. In a later analysis, generation probabilities were computed with a VDJ recombination model fitted to out-of-frame rearrangements, and the resulting probabilities were checked against IGoR. In a later analysis, hypergeometric tests were used to score TCR-TCR, TCR-HLA and TCR-CMV co-occurrence, with a repertoire-size bias correction applied to TCR pairs. To estimate false discovery rates, a later analysis permuted the HLA or CMV assignments 20 times. In a later analysis, co-occurring TCRs were grouped with DBSCAN, and TCRdist sequence similarity was added when clustering was performed within HLA-allele-positive subsets. For co-occurrence clustering, repertoires with fewer than 30,000 or more than 120,000 public chains were excluded, along with roughly 5 repertoires with anomalous nucleotide sharing. In TCRdb, the immuneACCESS table is reduced to in-frame sequences with V and J assigned. These tables do not hold every clone; where another copy was compared, an unresolved V gene accounts for under half, and the others remain unexplained. V, J and clone size were drawn from that table, and D and trimming were deduced from the DNA. The sample table contains some 130,000 clones; only one count was recorded for 80% of them. 1% of the sample is in the top ten clones.

The chain joins TRBV11-3 to TRBJ1-1; the D gene remains uncertain. What was sequenced was PBMCs. The receptor comes from a man aged 40-49 years in good health and CMV-seronegative. The bases read TGTGCCAGCAGCTTAGGGCCGAACACTGAAGCTTTCTTT. The translation is CASSLGPNTEAFF.